The following is a T cell receptor beta chain sequence with its context. Its antigen remains unidentified. Per-base quality was not reported, and no clone a single base away is much larger than it. Inclusive of the bounding cysteine and phenylalanine, the CDR3 is 14 residues long. The read is trimmed to its CDR3 DNA, 42 bases read in frame from base 1. CDR1 and CDR2 are read off the germline V gene as SGHTA and FQGTGA. V lost 3 bases and J lost 5 bases; the stretch between them is 11 bases long. These data come from a study of CD8 T cells in Susac syndrome (dated by TCRdb to the late 2010s). About the study as a whole: Repertoire sequencing was used to test whether CD8+ T cell activation and differentiation in Susac syndrome was antigen driven. The clonality of the CD8+ T cell repertoire was compared across 12 healthy donors, some 14 Susac syndrome patients and 15 multiple sclerosis patients.

RNA was extracted using the RNeasy kit, and about 0.45 to 1 ug of the RNA was reverse transcribed with random hexamers. The immunoSEQ multiplex PCR assay, which covers 54 Vbeta and 13 Jbeta segments, was used to amplify TCR beta CDR3 regions. To correct PCR amplification bias, a synthetic template baseline was used for both primer optimization and computational correction. For the original study's pipeline: Reads were annotated to V, D and J genes per IMGT and analyzed with immunoSEQ Analyzer, keeping only productive sequences. To calculate clonality, Shannon entropy was normalized by log2 of the number of productive unique sequences and then subtracted from one. For each patient and control, public and private clones were evaluated within the 100 most prevalent clones. A clone was defined as Susac-specific if it was absent from the healthy and MS cohorts, from some 980 published viral clones and from other ImmuneACCESS disease sequences. TCRdb handled the public reads itself, with Q25 trimming in fastp and clone calling in MiXCR, and kept productive beta chains. Rows merge per CDR3 protein into single entries with the most common DNA and genes. TCRdb, not the original authors, processed these V and J calls. This sample holds about 200,000 distinct CDR3 sequences; roughly 90% were observed only once. About 0.12% of the sample goes to the ten largest clones.

Study-wide conclusions, independent of this receptor: The number of individuals in the TCR sequencing and HLA analysis was acknowledged as relatively small.

Peripheral blood CD8+ and CD4+ T cells from healthy donors, Susac syndrome patients and multiple sclerosis patients were profiled using high-throughput TCR beta sequencing. Multiple sclerosis controls were treatment-naive patients with stable or active relapsing-remitting disease fulfilling revised McDonald criteria. Bulk CD8+ and CD4+ T cells were purified by magnetic negative isolation, whereas CD8+ TEMRA cells were enriched by FACS. Blood was drawn into EDTA tubes, processed within 24 hours, and PBMCs were isolated by density gradient centrifugation. PBMCs intended for TCR sequencing were cryopreserved in liquid nitrogen and thawed later in a water bath at 37 degrees C. A purity of at least 90% was achieved for sorted or isolated CD4+, CD8+ and CD8+ TEMRA cells.

This chain is built from TRBV7-3 and TRBJ2-1; the D gene is possibly TRBD2, with 6 bases matching. Sequencing was performed on CD8+ T cells from PBMCs. This receptor was obtained from a human donor with multiple sclerosis. The encoded CDR3 is CASSFGGTHNEQFF. At the DNA level, the sequence is TGTGCCAGCAGCTTTGGCGGGACCCACAATGAGCAGTTCTTC. The CDR3, completed at both ends by the reference TRBV7-3 and TRBJ2-1 genes, gives the full variable domain GAGVSQTPSNKVTEKGKYVELRCDPISGHTALYWYRQSLGQGPEFLIYFQGTGAADDSGLPNDRFFAVRPEGSVSTLKIQRTERGDSAVYLCASSFGGTHNEQFFGPGTRLTVL.